These T cell receptor beta chains were read from a single sample in a study of blood T cells in healthy people across ages. TCRdb ran MiXCR on the 5' RACE reads and lists one entry per CDR3 protein. The repertoire holds about 1.1 million distinct CDR3 sequences, with around two fifths as singletons. Sequencing was carried out using blood. Every receptor here comes from a young man in good health. Each CDR3 is given with its conserved first and last residue. D genes are given only for firm matches. Rows give clone size only sometimes, using once, few, many, or a class for an expanded clone.

clone size	V gene	J gene	D gene	CDR3 protein	CDR3 DNA
few	TRBV4-2	TRBJ1-4	-	CASSQEAGVEGTNEKLFF	TGTGCCAGCAGCCAAGAGGCGGGGGTTGAAGGGACTAATGAAAAACTGTTTTTT
-	TRBV6-5	TRBJ2-2	-	CASSYKGLTLTGELFF	TGTGCCAGCAGTTACAAGGGATTGACGTTGACCGGGGAGCTGTTTTTT
-	TRBV6-1	TRBJ1-6	-	CASSEAGPSPLHF	TGTGCCAGCAGTGAAGCTGGGCCTTCACCCCTCCACTTT
few	TRBV20-1	TRBJ1-5	-	CSARKYSNQPQHF	TGCAGTGCTCGTAAATATAGCAATCAGCCCCAGCATTTT
-	TRBV9	TRBJ2-2	-	CASSVDVPTGELFF	TGTGCCAGCAGCGTAGACGTCCCCACCGGGGAGCTGTTTTTT
-	TRBV28	TRBJ1-4	TRBD1	CASRTGPAANEKLFF	TGTGCCAGCAGGACAGGGCCTGCAGCTAATGAAAAACTGTTTTTT
-	TRBV20-1	TRBJ2-7	TRBD2	CSAPGTRYNEQYF	TGCAGTGCTCCCGGGACTAGGTACAATGAGCAGTACTTC
-	TRBV20-1	TRBJ1-5	-	CSAARPGYYQPQHF	TGCAGTGCGGCAAGACCCGGGTATTATCAGCCCCAGCATTTT
-	TRBV20-1	TRBJ2-7	TRBD2	CSARGLAGGHYNEQYF	TGCAGTGCTAGGGGGCTAGCGGGGGGACATTACAATGAGCAGTACTTC
few	TRBV3-1	TRBJ2-1	-	CASTQIQGLSEQFF	TGTGCCAGCACCCAAATACAGGGTTTGAGTGAGCAGTTCTTC
-	TRBV7-2	TRBJ2-3	TRBD2	CASRVTSGGGTDTQYF	TGTGCCAGCAGGGTTACTAGCGGGGGTGGCACAGATACGCAGTATTTT
few	TRBV11-2	TRBJ1-1	TRBD1	CASSSTGGSEAFF	TGTGCCAGCAGCTCCACAGGGGGCTCTGAAGCTTTCTTT
-	TRBV11-3	TRBJ2-7	-	CASSFRGSSSYNKQYF	TGTGCCAGCAGCTTTCGAGGCTCGAGCTCCTACAATAAGCAGTACTTC
few	TRBV2	TRBJ1-4	-	CASRQGTTNEKLFF	TGTGCCAGCAGACAGGGCACAACTAATGAAAAACTGTTTTTT
-	TRBV6-2/TRBV6-3	TRBJ2-1	-	CASTDLVRYNEQFF	TGTGCCAGCACCGACCTGGTGAGATACAATGAGCAGTTCTTC
-	TRBV7-9	TRBJ1-1	-	CASSTHTMNTEAFF	TGTGCCAGCAGCACCCACACCATGAACACTGAAGCTTTCTTT
once	TRBV12-3/TRBV12-4	TRBJ2-1	-	CASSLGAPGNEQFF	TGTGCCAGCAGTTTGGGAGCGCCTGGCAATGAGCAGTTCTTC
-	TRBV7-9	TRBJ1-2	-	CASSAGTRGNYGYTF	TGTGCCAGCAGCGCGGGGACCAGGGGAAACTATGGCTACACCTTC
once	TRBV2	TRBJ2-4	-	CASSPKNSQYF	TGTGCCAGTAGCCCAAAAAACAGTCAGTACTTC
once	TRBV4-3	TRBJ2-3	TRBD2	CASSQERRGVTDTQYF	TGCGCCAGCAGCCAAGAGCGTCGGGGGGTCACAGATACGCAGTATTTT
-	TRBV20-1	TRBJ1-4	-	CSARRPGALTNEKLFF	TGCAGTGCTAGGAGGCCAGGGGCCCTCACTAATGAAAAACTGTTTTTT
few	TRBV12-3/TRBV12-4	TRBJ2-3	TRBD1	CASSLPGQGQGNTQYF	TGTGCCAGCAGTCTGCCGGGACAGGGACAGGGTAATACGCAGTATTTT
few	TRBV20-1	TRBJ1-1	-	CSATDRLLNTEAFF	TGCAGTGCCACTGACAGACTTTTGAACACTGAAGCTTTCTTT
-	TRBV20-1	TRBJ2-4	-	CSARKGTEVKNIQYF	TGCAGTGCTAGGAAAGGAACAGAAGTCAAAAACATTCAGTACTTC
few	TRBV12-5	TRBJ2-3	-	CASGVVSTDTQYF	TGTGCTAGTGGTGTGGTTTCGACAGATACGCAGTATTTT
-	TRBV6-5	TRBJ1-1	TRBD1	CASSFGTGGYTEAFF	TGTGCCAGCAGTTTCGGGACAGGGGGGTACACTGAAGCTTTCTTT
once	TRBV7-2	TRBJ1-2	TRBD1	CASSSGQVGLRGYTF	TGTGCCAGCAGCTCAGGACAGGTCGGACTTCGTGGCTACACCTTC
many	TRBV6-5	TRBJ1-5	-	CASSYRSNQPQHF	TGTGCCAGCAGTTACAGGAGCAATCAGCCCCAGCATTTT
-	TRBV6-5	TRBJ1-5	TRBD1	CASSNGGQGPADQPQHF	TGTGCCAGCAGTAACGGGGGACAGGGCCCAGCCGATCAGCCCCAGCATTTT
-	TRBV6-2/TRBV6-3	TRBJ2-5	-	CASSYSLREQYF	TGTGCCAGCAGTTATTCGCTTCGGGAGCAGTACTTC
-	TRBV20-1	TRBJ1-5	TRBD1	CSARDWTGDQPQHF	TGCAGTGCTAGAGATTGGACAGGGGATCAGCCCCAGCATTTT
few	TRBV27	TRBJ1-1	TRBD1	CASSLNRGFTEAFF	TGTGCCAGCAGTTTAAACAGGGGGTTTACTGAAGCTTTCTTT
-	TRBV3-1	TRBJ2-7	-	CASSRDSDYEQYF	TGTGCCAGCAGCCGAGATAGTGATTACGAGCAGTACTTC
once	TRBV7-2	TRBJ2-7	-	CASSLGSTNEQYF	TGTGCCAGCAGCTTAGGCAGTACCAATGAGCAGTACTTC
few	TRBV20-1	TRBJ2-5	TRBD1	CSTTYGTALYNEQYF	TGCAGTACCACATACGGGACAGCCCTCTACAATGAGCAGTACTTC
few	TRBV6-2/TRBV6-3	TRBJ2-1	-	CASRYSGEQFF	TGTGCCAGCCGTTACTCGGGTGAGCAGTTCTTC
few	TRBV24-1	TRBJ1-2	-	CATSDAGAGRRGYTF	TGTGCCACCAGTGATGCGGGGGCGGGTCGTCGTGGCTACACCTTC
few	TRBV24-1	TRBJ1-1	TRBD1	CATSDLDRENTEAFF	TGTGCCACCAGTGATTTGGACAGGGAGAACACTGAAGCTTTCTTT
few	TRBV7-2	TRBJ2-1	TRBD2	CASSLGLAGLYNEQFF	TGTGCCAGCAGCTTGGGACTAGCGGGGCTATACAATGAGCAGTTCTTC
-	TRBV9	TRBJ1-1	TRBD1	CASSVTGGLNTEAFF	TGTGCCAGCAGCGTGACAGGGGGTTTGAACACTGAAGCTTTCTTT
-	TRBV7-2	TRBJ2-7	TRBD1	CASNGQGATYEQYF	TGTGCCAGTAACGGACAGGGGGCAACCTACGAGCAGTACTTC
-	TRBV14	TRBJ2-5	-	CASSQDRVGSETQYF	TGTGCCAGCAGCCAAGATCGGGTAGGGTCAGAGACCCAGTACTTC
once	TRBV6-5	TRBJ2-7	TRBD2	CASSYSRRAGNYEQYF	TGTGCCAGCAGTTACTCTCGACGAGCGGGGAACTACGAGCAGTACTTC
few	TRBV5-1	TRBJ1-2	-	CASSLNFWGGNGYTF	TGCGCCAGCAGCTTAAATTTCTGGGGAGGAAATGGCTACACCTTC
many	TRBV12-3/TRBV12-4	TRBJ1-2	-	CASRVDTNYGYTF	TGTGCCAGCAGGGTAGACACAAACTATGGCTACACCTTC
-	TRBV7-2	TRBJ1-2	-	CASSTDRSKGYTF	TGTGCCAGCAGCACAGACAGGTCGAAGGGCTACACCTTC
few	TRBV20-1	TRBJ2-3	-	CSARSSATDTQYF	TGCAGTGCTAGATCATCCGCCACAGATACGCAGTATTTT
-	TRBV19	TRBJ2-2	-	CASSIGFAVNTGDLFF	TGTGCCAGTAGTATAGGATTCGCAGTGAACACCGGGGACCTGTTTTTT
few	TRBV6-5	TRBJ2-3	TRBD1	CASTGDSQTDTQYF	TGTGCCAGCACAGGGGACAGTCAAACAGATACGCAGTATTTT
few	TRBV27	TRBJ2-1	TRBD1	CASSSLTTGSYNEQFF	TGTGCCAGCAGTTCACTAACGACAGGGAGTTACAATGAGCAGTTCTTC
few	TRBV6-2/TRBV6-3	TRBJ2-1	-	CASSYSLPGRLSSYNEQFF	TGTGCCAGCAGTTACTCCCTTCCAGGGAGACTAAGCTCCTACAATGAGCAGTTCTTC
-	TRBV5-6	TRBJ1-2	-	CASSGGLGKGYTF	TGTGCCAGCAGCGGAGGTCTGGGCAAAGGCTACACCTTC
few	TRBV28	TRBJ2-7	-	CASSGRAQSSSYEQYF	TGTGCCAGCAGTGGTCGGGCCCAATCATCCTCCTACGAGCAGTACTTC
-	TRBV6-1	TRBJ1-2	-	CASSVGQPSGYTF	TGTGCCAGCAGTGTAGGGCAGCCATCGGGCTACACCTTC
-	TRBV4-3	TRBJ1-1	-	CASSQDQGTPNRAFF	TGCGCCAGCAGCCAAGATCAAGGGACGCCTAACCGGGCTTTCTTT
-	TRBV7-6	TRBJ2-7	TRBD2	CASSRLAGEFYEQYF	TGTGCCAGCAGCCGATTAGCGGGGGAGTTCTACGAGCAGTACTTC
-	TRBV20-1	TRBJ2-4	TRBD1	CSARAGHIRTGLAKNIQYF	TGCAGTGCTAGAGCGGGCCATATCCGGACAGGGCTAGCCAAAAACATTCAGTACTTC